One and the same sample provided the 24 T cell receptor beta chains below, sequenced in a study of T cell responses to AZD1222 COVID-19 vaccine. The method was immunoSEQ multiplex PCR; TCRdb's version includes in-frame clones alone and lacks a portion of them. The sample includes 140,000 to 150,000 clones, about 91% of them seen just once. Sequences were derived from peripheral blood, sampled on day 0 of AZD1222 vaccination. These receptors all stem from an adult in good health.

The gene calls are TRBV19 and TRBJ2-3, with 8 bases lining up with TRBD2. Trimming at V came to 7 bases and at J to 4 bases, leaving 16 bases not matched to a gene. Germline loops: CDR1 LNHDA, CDR2 SQIVND (reference sequence). The CDR3 contains 17 residues. DNA for the CDR3: TGTGCCAGTACCTCGGGAGCAGCGGGGGCGGGGGCAGATACGCAGTATTTT. Residues: CASTSGAAGAGADTQYF.

This clone has only a few counts. The V call is TRBV24-1, the J call TRBJ2-7, with TRBD1 as a possible D gene (6 bases). CDR3 length: 14 amino acids. Germline CDR1 KGHDR, CDR2 SFDVKD. The V end was cut by 8 bases, the J end by 2 bases, with 15 bases between. CDR3 sequence (DNA): TGTGCCACCATTCCAACAGGGCCCCCCTACGAGCAGTACTTC. It translates to CATIPTGPPYEQYF.

The chain couples TRBV5-1 to TRBJ1-5, with D perhaps matching TRBD1 (5 bases). This CDR3 is built from 13 residues. V lost 3 bases, J lost 7 bases, and 11 bases lay in between. Germline lookup yields CDR1 SGHRS and CDR2 YFSETQ. CDR3 nucleotide sequence: TGCGCCAGCAGCTACGGGGGGTCACAGCCCCAGCATTTT. Translating it yields CASSYGGSQPQHF.

The chain joins TRBV18 to TRBJ1-6; tentative D call: TRBD1 (5 bases). Trimming took 0 bases from V and 3 from J, leaving 9 bases between them. CDR3 size: 16 residues. From germline, CDR1 is KGHSH and CDR2 LQKENI. The CDR3 protein is CASSPPGRVYNSPLHF. DNA of the CDR3: TGTGCCAGCTCACCACCGGGCAGGGTCTATAATTCACCCCTCCACTTT.

The chain combines TRBV4-1 with TRBJ1-2; D is possibly TRBD1 (5 bases). Germline loops: CDR1 MGHRA, CDR2 YSYEKL. The CDR3 totals 17 residues. The V gene lost 1 base and the J gene lost 2 bases, with 17 bases spanning the gap. The CDR3 region has the DNA TGCGCCAGCAGCCAAGTGGGGGGTGGCAGCACCAACTATGGCTACACCTTC. Its protein product is CASSQVGGGSTNYGYTF.

This chain links TRBV27 with TRBJ1-1; possible D gene TRBD1, 5 bases. The CDR3 has 15 amino acids. Per germline, CDR1 MNHEY and CDR2 SMNVEV (reference sequence). V was pared by 4 bases and J by 3 bases, with 15 bases between. CDR3 loop: CASSSPGGVDTEAFF. DNA of the CDR3: TGTGCCAGCAGTTCCCCCGGGGGGGTGGACACTGAAGCTTTCTTT.

This clone was counted a single time. This chain joins TRBV7-2 and TRBJ2-2, with 7 nucleotides matching TRBD1. The CDR3 runs to 16 residues. Germline-derived CDR1 and CDR2 are SGHTA and FQGNSA. V shed 1 base and J 5 bases; nucleotides not matched to a gene: 7. This CDR3 reads CASSLVWDSNTGELFF. The CDR3 DNA follows: TGTGCCAGCAGCTTAGTTTGGGACAGCAATACCGGGGAGCTGTTTTTT.

V usage is TRBV6-5 and J usage is TRBJ1-1; D not certain. CDR1 is MNHEY and CDR2 is SVGAGI in the germline V gene. Trimming left V 1 base short and J 2 bases short, with 8 bases between. This CDR3 is 14 amino acids long. CDR3 sequence: CASSYLGGNTEAFF. As DNA, the CDR3 is TGTGCCAGCAGTTACTTGGGCGGAAACACTGAAGCTTTCTTT.

This chain uses TRBV5-6 with TRBJ2-3, with unresolved D. Trimming cost V 0 bases and J 7 bases, with 15 bases left between them. The CDR3 spans 15 residues. Germline lookup yields CDR1 SGHDT and CDR2 YYEEEE. CDR3: CASSLEFGVAHTQYF. Here the CDR3 DNA reads TGTGCCAGCAGCTTGGAATTTGGCGTTGCCCATACGCAGTATTTT.

The chain employs TRBV28 and TRBJ2-1; D is possibly TRBD1 (5 bases). The germline V gene has CDR1 MDHEN and CDR2 SYDVKM. Trimming took 4 bases from V and 15 from J, leaving 16 bases between them. The CDR3 loop spans 12 amino acids. CDR3 loop: CASSSRGRVTFF. The CDR3 bases are TGTGCCAGCAGTTCTAGGGGCCGGGTAACGTTCTTC.

The CDR3, as DNA: TGTGCCAGCAGCCAAACCTCGGGGGCCTTGAGGACCGGGGAGCTGTTTTTT. Amino acid sequence: CASSQTSGALRTGELFF. The J gene is TRBJ2-2, the V gene TRBV9; D may match TRBD1 or TRBD2 (6 bases each). V was shortened by 4 bases and J by 5 bases, with 21 bases between the two germline ends. Germline CDR1 is SGDLS and CDR2 is YYNGEE. The CDR3 sequence is 17 residues long.

This clone was observed a handful of times. The chain joins TRBV5-5 to TRBJ2-2; TRBD1 matches 8 bases. Germline V gives CDR1 SGHKS, CDR2 YYEKEE (reference sequence). CDR3 length: 15 amino acids. V shed 4 bases, J shed 0 bases, and the junction held 2 bases outside the gene matches. CDR3 nucleotide sequence: TGTGCCAGCAGCGGACAGGGACCGAACACCGGGGAGCTGTTTTTT. Amino acids: CASSGQGPNTGELFF.

J is TRBJ1-3 and V is TRBV18, with 8 bases that match TRBD1. The CDR3 is 14 residues long. CDR1 and CDR2 from the germline V gene are KGHSH and LQKENI. Trimming took 4 bases from V and 4 from J; bases not matched to a gene: 3. CDR3 loop: CASSLTGAGNTIYF. The CDR3, as DNA: TGTGCCAGCTCACTGACAGGGGCAGGAAACACCATATATTTT. Full variable domain (outside the CDR3, taken from reference TRBV18 and TRBJ1-3): NAGVMQNPRHLVRRRGQEARLRCSPMKGHSHVYWYRQLPEEGLKFMVYLQKENIIDESGMPKERFSAEFPKEGPSILRIQQVVRGDSAAYFCASSLTGAGNTIYFGEGSWLTVV.

The chain employs TRBV7-3 and TRBJ2-3; D gene unclear. Trimming took 4 bases from V and 0 from J, leaving 8 bases between them. Germline CDR1 is SGHTA and CDR2 is FQGTGA. CDR3 size: 14 residues. This CDR3 is CASSSFASTDTQYF. CDR3 DNA sequence: TGTGCCAGCAGCTCCTTTGCAAGCACAGATACGCAGTATTTT. The full variable domain, with the rest looked up from reference TRBV7-3 and TRBJ2-3, is GAGVSQTPSNKVTEKGKYVELRCDPISGHTALYWYRQSLGQGPEFLIYFQGTGAADDSGLPNDRFFAVRPEGSVSTLKIQRTERGDSAVYLCASSSFASTDTQYFGPGTRLTVL.

V and J are TRBV15 and TRBJ2-3; D remains unclear. Germline loops: CDR1 LNHNV, CDR2 YYDKDF (reference sequence). This CDR3 is built from 15 residues. Trimming cost V 0 bases and J 2 bases, with 9 bases left between them. The CDR3 protein is CATSRDSGATDTQYF. CDR3 bases: TGTGCCACCAGCAGAGATTCGGGCGCCACAGATACGCAGTATTTT.

The DNA of the CDR3 is TGTGCCACCGAGGGGAACACTGAAGCTTTCTTT. Protein sequence: CATEGNTEAFF. The V call is TRBV28, the J call TRBJ1-1; no clear D. The CDR3 spans 11 residues. Germline loops: CDR1 MDHEN, CDR2 SYDVKM. The V end lost 10 bases, the J end lost 1 base, and 7 bases lay between the germline ends. The full variable domain, its missing parts supplied by reference TRBV28 and TRBJ1-1, is DVKVTQSSRYLVKRTGEKVFLECVQDMDHENMFWYRQDPGLGLRLIYFSYDVKMKEKGDIPEGYSVSREKKERFSLILESASTNQTSMYLCATEGNTEAFFGQGTRLTVV.

The chain carries TRBV2 and TRBJ2-3, with 11 bases identical to TRBD2. Trimming cost V 5 bases and J 1 base; bases outside gene matches: 2. This CDR3 spans 15 amino acids. Germline V CDR1 and CDR2: SNHLY, FYNNEI. CDR3 DNA sequence: TGTGCCAGCAGTACTAGCGGGGGAGGCACAGATACGCAGTATTTT. Its translation is CASSTSGGGTDTQYF.

V and J are TRBV6-5 and TRBJ2-7, with a possible D match to TRBD2 (5 bases). Trimming left V 0 bases short and J 2 bases short, with 11 bases between. CDR3 length: 15 amino acids. CDR1 and CDR2 from the germline V gene are MNHEY and SVGAGI. CDR3 DNA: TGTGCCAGCAGTTACTCGAAGAACGGGGCCTACGAGCAGTACTTC. Protein sequence: CASSYSKNGAYEQYF.

V gene TRBV7-8 combines with J gene TRBJ1-4; 8 bases match TRBD1. Trimming removed 4 bases from V and 6 bases from J; junction bases left unmatched: 19. Germline values: CDR1 SGHVS, CDR2 FQNEAQ. This CDR3 has 19 residues. CDR3 sequence: CASSSTRGLGSGRDEKLFF. The CDR3, as DNA: TGTGCCAGCAGCTCGACCAGGGGGCTAGGGAGCGGCAGGGATGAAAAACTGTTTTTT. The full variable domain, completed using reference TRBV7-8 and TRBJ1-4, is GAGVSQSPRYKVAKRGQDVALRCDPISGHVSLFWYQQALGQGPEFLTYFQNEAQLDKSGLPSDRFFAERPEGSVSTLKIQRTQQEDSAVYLCASSSTRGLGSGRDEKLFFGSGTQLSVL.

The chain employs TRBV5-1 and TRBJ1-1; weak D call: TRBD1 (6 bases). This CDR3 is built from 14 residues. CDR1 SGHRS and CDR2 YFSETQ come from the germline V gene. The V end was cut by 0 bases, the J end by 13 bases, with 19 bases between. CDR3 in DNA: TGCGCCAGCAGCTTGGCTCAGGGGTCACCGAAGGTTTTCTTT. It is translated as CASSLAQGSPKVFF.

This rearrangement joins TRBV7-6 to TRBJ1-2; D is unclear. The CDR3 consists of 16 residues. Deletions cut 2 bases from V and 4 bases from J, with 17 bases between. Germline CDR1 is SGHVS and CDR2 is FNYEAQ. DNA of the CDR3: TGTGCCAGCAGCTTAAACGAATACGGCGCCACCTATGGCTACACCTTC. It codes for CASSLNEYGATYGYTF.

The rearrangement uses TRBV27 and TRBJ2-7; possibly TRBD1 or TRBD2 for D (5 bases each). The CDR3 has 16 amino acids. Trimming removed 5 bases from V and 1 base from J, with 18 bases in between. CDR1 is MNHEY, CDR2 SMNVEV, per germline (reference sequence). The CDR3 nucleotides read TGTGCCAGCAGTCCCCCCCAGGGCCCGGGGTCCTACGAGCAGTACTTC. It encodes CASSPPQGPGSYEQYF.

In this sample, this clone turned up once. This chain's CDR3 is CSARDGGSLHF. The CDR3 DNA reads as TGCAGTGCTAGAGATGGTGGGAGTTTACATTTT. The V call is TRBV20-1, the J call TRBJ1-5; D gene uncertain. V shed 0 bases and J shed 16 bases, with 13 bases lying between them. Per germline, CDR1 DFQATT and CDR2 SNEGSKA (reference sequence). This CDR3 comprises 11 residues.

The chain joins TRBV5-6 to TRBJ2-1, with D possibly TRBD2 on 6 matching bases. The V and J ends lost 4 bases and 8 bases respectively, with 31 bases between them. The CDR3 consists of 19 residues. Per germline, CDR1 SGHDT and CDR2 YYEEEE. CDR3 protein: CASSPDDGSAGSTWDEQFF. The CDR3 nucleotides are TGTGCCAGCAGCCCGGACGATGGAAGCGCCGGGAGTACGTGGGATGAGCAGTTCTTC.